Listed here are 17 T cell receptor beta chains from one sample, sequenced in a study of shared clonotypes between healthy human individuals. Here immunoSEQ multiplex PCR was the method, and the copy in TCRdb shows in-frame clones only, minus some. The table records 950,000 to 1,100,000 clones, more than 65% of them present only once. The source material was memory CD4+ T cells sorted from blood. Documented subset: CD45RA-negative fraction. These receptors all stem from a man aged 18 to 30 in good health.

This chain uses TRBV4-1 with TRBJ1-2; D remains unclear. CDR1 and CDR2 (germline): MGHRA, YSYEKL. Trimming removed 6 bases from V and 2 bases from J, with 13 bases in between. The CDR3 consists of 14 residues. The CDR3 region has the DNA TGCGCCAGCAGGCCCTCTGGAGGAAACTATGGCTACACCTTC. It codes for CASRPSGGNYGYTF.

As for this clone: Other DNA sequences from this sample encode an identical CDR3 as well. The chain couples TRBV30 to TRBJ2-7; D uncertain. This CDR3 is built from 12 residues. In germline, CDR1 is GTSNPN, CDR2 SVGIG (reference sequence). Trimming removed 0 bases at V and 0 bases at J, with 3 bases between. In DNA form, the CDR3 reads TGTGCCTGGAGTGTACACTCCTACGAGCAGTACTTC. Protein product: CAWSVHSYEQYF.

This clone was seen a single time. The chain couples TRBV5-4 to TRBJ2-5; possibly TRBD2 for D (5 bases). Trimming stripped 4 bases from V and 4 bases from J, with 14 bases between. The CDR3 length is 14 residues. CDR1 is SGHNT, CDR2 YYREEE, per germline (reference sequence). CDR3 bases: TGTGCCAGCAGCCACCGGGATAGAGGAGAGACCCAGTACTTC. Translation gives CASSHRDRGETQYF.

This rearrangement joins TRBV6-5 to TRBJ2-7; 7 nucleotides line up with TRBD1. CDR3 size: 15 residues. The trim removed 6 bases at V and 3 bases at J, leaving 11 bases unmatched. The germline gives CDR1 MNHEY, CDR2 SVGAGI. CDR3 in DNA: TGTGCCAGCAGCCGCGCAGGGGGTGAGGACTACGAGCAGTACTTC. It yields the protein CASSRAGGEDYEQYF.

The rearrangement links TRBV15 to TRBJ2-3, with D uncertain. This CDR3 is 14 amino acids long. V was cut by 2 bases and J by 3 bases, with 9 bases left in between. The V gene's germline CDR1 is LNHNV and CDR2 YYDKDF (reference sequence). The chain's CDR3 is CATSRQMGTDTQYF. CDR3 in DNA: TGTGCCACCAGCAGACAGATGGGGACAGATACGCAGTATTTT. The variable domain in full, with the rest retrieved from reference TRBV15 and TRBJ2-3, is DAMVIQNPRYQVTQFGKPVTLSCSQTLNHNVMYWYQQKSSQAPKLLFHYYDKDFNNEADTPDNFQSRRPNTSFCFLDIRSPGLGDTAMYLCATSRQMGTDTQYFGPGTRLTVL.

The CDR3 nucleotides read TGTGCCAGCAGCTTAGTGGGCCGGGCAGGGGCCAACGTCCTGACTTTC. It translates to CASSLVGRAGANVLTF. This chain uses TRBV11-3 with TRBJ2-6; D not certain. This CDR3 comprises 16 residues. CDR1 SGHNT and CDR2 YENEEA come from the germline V gene. Deletions cut 1 base from V and 4 bases from J, with 11 bases between.

CDR3 nucleotides: TGTGCCAGCTCACCAGGGACACCTAGTATGAACACTGAAGCTTTCTTT. Protein: CASSPGTPSMNTEAFF. The chain recombines TRBV18 with TRBJ1-1; TRBD1 might be the D (6 bases). The CDR3 has 16 residues. Trimming removed 2 bases from V and 0 bases from J, with 13 bases in between. In germline, CDR1 is KGHSH, CDR2 LQKENI.

In nucleotides, the CDR3 is TGTGCCTGGAGCTTCGGGACAGGGAATTCACCCCTCCACTTT. This gives the protein CAWSFGTGNSPLHF. This sequence joins TRBV30 and TRBJ1-6; 9 nucleotides match TRBD1. Germline assignment: CDR1 GTSNPN and CDR2 SVGIG (reference sequence). V shed 3 bases and J 7 bases; nucleotides not matched to a gene: 4. The CDR3 spans 14 residues.

With respect to this clone: This sample includes further DNA sequences coding for the same CDR3. This rearrangement joins TRBV19 to TRBJ1-5, with D maybe TRBD1 (5 bases). Trimming took 2 bases from V and 0 from J, leaving 5 bases between them. This CDR3 has 14 amino acids. Germline values: CDR1 LNHDA, CDR2 SQIVND (reference sequence). In nucleotides, the CDR3 is TGTGCCAGTAGTATACAGGGTAGCAATCAGCCCCAGCATTTT. Translated, it gives CASSIQGSNQPQHF.

This clone was found a few times. Additional DNA sequences in this sample encode the identical CDR3. This chain joins TRBV11-2 and TRBJ1-1; no clear D gene. The CDR3 has 14 amino acids. V was shortened by 5 bases and J by 2 bases, with 12 bases between the two germline ends. In germline, CDR1 is SGHAT, CDR2 FQNNGV. Written as DNA, the CDR3 is TGTGCCAGCAGCCTTGGCAGGAGTAACACTGAAGCTTTCTTT. Encoded protein: CASSLGRSNTEAFF.

This clone was found once. The chain is built from TRBV29-1 and TRBJ2-7; 9 positions agree with TRBD1. V lost 6 bases, J lost 6 bases, and 9 bases stayed unmatched. CDR1 is SQVTM and CDR2 is ANQGSEA in the germline V gene. The CDR3 runs 13 residues. The CDR3 nucleotides are TGCAGCGTACCGGGACAGGGTAGTTTCGAGCAGTACTTC. Residues: CSVPGQGSFEQYF.

A single count supports this clone. The sample carries other DNA sequences with the same CDR3. V usage is TRBV5-1 and J usage is TRBJ2-1; 11 nucleotides agree with TRBD2. Germline V gene sequence: CDR1 SGHRS, CDR2 YFSETQ. The length of the CDR3 is 15 residues. Losses at the gene ends were 3 bases for V and 7 bases for J; bases not matched to a gene: 6. For the CDR3, the DNA is TGCGCCAGCAGCTCGGGGACTAGCGGTCGGAATGAGCAGTTCTTC. This encodes CASSSGTSGRNEQFF.

This clone was picked up a small number of times. Additional DNA sequences in this sample encode the identical CDR3. The chain is built from TRBV7-9 and TRBJ2-3; D remains unclear. The CDR3 spans 12 residues. V lost 5 bases and J 0 bases, leaving 3 bases between the germline ends. CDR1 and CDR2 (germline): SEHNR, FQNEAQ (reference sequence). The CDR3 here is CASSPSTDTQYF. The CDR3, as DNA: TGTGCCAGCAGCCCCAGCACAGATACGCAGTATTTT.

The J gene is TRBJ1-5, the V gene TRBV6-1; no clear D. This CDR3 is built from 15 residues. Trimming shortened V by 2 bases and J by 0 bases, and 8 bases separated the two germline ends. Germline loops: CDR1 MNHNS, CDR2 SASEGT. CDR3: CASSELQSSNQPQHF. The CDR3 region has the DNA TGTGCCAGCAGTGAATTACAATCTAGCAATCAGCCCCAGCATTTT.

The V gene is TRBV10-1, the J gene TRBJ2-2; 12 nucleotides agree with TRBD1. Trimming took 4 bases from V and 4 from J; bases not matched to a gene: 1. This CDR3 comprises 15 residues. Per germline, CDR1 WNHNN and CDR2 SYGVQD (reference sequence). CDR3 residues: CASSGGQGATGELFF. The CDR3 nucleotides are TGCGCCAGCAGTGGGGGACAGGGGGCCACCGGGGAGCTGTTTTTT.

The rearrangement links TRBV11-2 to TRBJ2-1, with D uncertain. This CDR3 spans 13 amino acids. Germline V lookup: CDR1 SGHAT, CDR2 FQNNGV. Trimming took 2 bases from V and 7 from J, leaving 9 bases between them. The CDR3 is CASSLSIENEQFF. In DNA form, the CDR3 reads TGTGCCAGCAGCTTATCTATCGAGAATGAGCAGTTCTTC.

This clone was picked up a small number of times. The rearrangement links TRBV15 to TRBJ1-6, with D uncertain. Germline CDR1 reads LNHNV; CDR2 reads YYDKDF (reference sequence). This CDR3 contains 18 residues. V was clipped by 0 bases and J by 5 bases, with 17 bases between them. The CDR3 loop is CATSRDKPGPGDNSPLHF. In nucleotides, the CDR3 is TGTGCCACCAGCAGAGATAAGCCGGGCCCCGGGGATAATTCACCCCTCCACTTT.